This TCR beta chain comes out of a study of blood T cell repertoires in COVID-19. Whole-study context: COVID-19 samples collected from the United States, Italy and Spain covered acute and convalescent phases. T cells, B-cell-depleted T cells, or PBMCs supplied cDNA or gDNA.

The authors' processing: Reference gene primer amplification gave estimated nucleated cell counts. Assay: immunoSEQ multiplex PCR; the TCRdb copy retains only in-frame clones and omits some. V, J and clone size derive from that table, while D and trimming were established from the DNA sequence. In the table there are about 120,000 clones, 76% of which are singletons. The CDR3 runs 17 residues. Germline-derived CDR1 and CDR2 are LGHDT and YNNKEL (reference sequence). V lost 3 bases to trimming and J lost 0 bases, with 15 bases between them. Specimen: peripheral blood. The chain combines TRBV3-1 (or the pseudogene TRBV3-2) with TRBJ2-1, with TRBD1 as a possible D gene (6 bases). This sequence originates from a woman aged 80 or older with acute or convalescent COVID-19. CDR3 in amino acids: CASSQRGSSLSYNEQFF. CDR3 in DNA: TGTGCCAGCAGCCAGAGGGGGTCCAGCCTCTCCTACAATGAGCAGTTCTTC.